A selection of T cell receptor beta chains follows, all from one sample in a study of blood T cells in healthy people across ages. TCRdb reprocessed the 5' RACE reads via MiXCR and lists one record per CDR3 protein. Of around 2 million distinct CDR3 sequences listed, more than 35% are singletons. Material: blood. These receptors originate from a human donor in good health. Both conserved end residues are part of each CDR3. A D gene is named only where the DNA matches it firmly. Rows may omit the clone size; those that give it use once, few, many or a size class.

-,-,TRBJ1-2,TRBV12-3/TRBV12-4,CASKYRGRCASDYTF,TGTGCCAGCAAGTATCGGGGACGGTGCGCTTCTGACTACACCTTC
-,few,TRBJ2-3,TRBV7-9,CASSLPLSGTQADTQYF,TGTGCCAGCAGCTTACCGCTGTCCGGGACACAAGCAGATACGCAGTATTTT
-,few,TRBJ2-5,TRBV7-2,CASSSQTALLETQYF,TGTGCCAGCAGCTCTCAGACAGCCCTACTGGAGACCCAGTACTTC
-,-,TRBJ1-5,TRBV4-1,CASSQPDGRGSSQPQHF,TGCGCCAGCAGCCAACCGGATGGACGGGGATCGAGTCAGCCCCAGCATTTT
-,-,TRBJ2-5,TRBV6-5,CASGRIRGETQYF,TGTGCCAGCGGACGAATCCGGGGAGAGACCCAGTACTTC
TRBD1,-,TRBJ1-4,TRBV29-1,CSAQTGGNEKLFF,TGCAGCGCGCAGACAGGGGGCAATGAAAAACTGTTTTTT
-,few,TRBJ2-7,TRBV7-9,CASSPPIYLYEQYF,TGTGCCAGCAGCCCCCCGATATATCTCTACGAGCAGTACTTC
-,few,TRBJ1-5,TRBV20-1,CSGRGIYNQPQHF,TGCAGTGGTCGGGGGATTTACAATCAGCCCCAGCATTTT
-,-,TRBJ2-5,TRBV27,CASSLNPQWETQYF,TGTGCCAGCAGTCTCAACCCCCAGTGGGAGACCCAGTACTTC
TRBD2,-,TRBJ2-7,TRBV7-2,CASRLYSGGASYEQYF,TGTGCCAGCCGCTTGTATAGCGGGGGGGCGTCCTACGAGCAGTACTTC
-,few,TRBJ2-1,TRBV11-3,CASSLDARFYASGSSYNEQFF,TGTGCCAGCAGCTTAGATGCCCGCTTCTATGCGAGCGGGTCCTCCTACAATGAGCAGTTCTTC
TRBD1,-,TRBJ2-5,TRBV5-6,CASSLIRGYQETQYF,TGTGCCAGCAGCCTGATCAGGGGGTATCAAGAGACCCAGTACTTC
TRBD1,-,TRBJ1-6,TRBV7-6,CASSLGTGDSPLHF,TGTGCCAGCAGCTTAGGGACAGGGGATTCACCCCTCCACTTT
-,-,TRBJ2-7,TRBV10-3,CAARDTTYEQYF,TGTGCCGCACGGGACACGACCTACGAGCAGTACTTC
TRBD2,-,TRBJ2-5,TRBV7-2,CASSFLSGGVEETQYF,TGTGCCAGCAGCTTCCTGTCGGGAGGGGTGGAAGAGACCCAGTACTTC
-,-,TRBJ2-1,TRBV7-2,CASSLEVWGSEQFF,TGTGCCAGCAGCTTAGAGGTTTGGGGGAGTGAGCAGTTCTTC
TRBD2,-,TRBJ2-3,TRBV2,CASSEPLSGGGKGTDTQYF,TGTGCCAGCAGTGAACCCCTTAGCGGGGGAGGAAAAGGTACAGATACGCAGTATTTT
-,-,TRBJ2-3,TRBV28,CASRPPQGTDTQYF,TGTGCCAGCAGGCCTCCTCAGGGCACAGATACGCAGTATTTT
TRBD1,-,TRBJ1-5,TRBV7-9,CASSLYTGGEQPQHF,TGTGCCAGCAGCTTGTACACAGGGGGAGAACAGCCCCAGCATTTT
TRBD2,-,TRBJ2-3,TRBV7-9,CASSPTLLAGGPNTQYF,TGTGCCAGCAGCCCCACCCTACTAGCGGGGGGCCCTAATACGCAGTATTTT
-,many,TRBJ2-7,TRBV27,CASSLYSADEQYF,TGTGCCAGCAGTTTATATTCGGCAGACGAGCAGTACTTC
-,few,TRBJ2-3,TRBV9,CASSPRPGSTRTDTQYF,TGTGCCAGCAGCCCTAGACCGGGCTCGACGCGCACAGATACGCAGTATTTT
-,-,TRBJ1-5,TRBV6-1,CASSEALQQHF,TGTGCCAGCAGTGAAGCGCTCCAACAGCATTTT
-,-,TRBJ2-7,TRBV10-3,CAISESPMEDTEQYF,TGTGCCATCAGTGAGTCCCCGATGGAGGATACCGAGCAGTACTTC
-,once,TRBJ2-2,TRBV3-1,CASSQGLENTGELFF,TGTGCCAGCAGCCAAGGGCTAGAGAACACCGGGGAGCTGTTTTTT
-,few,TRBJ2-4,TRBV15,CATSRGGSGNIQYF,TGTGCCACCAGCAGAGGAGGCAGTGGAAACATTCAGTACTTC
TRBD1,-,TRBJ1-2,TRBV15,CATSRDRTGSYGYTF,TGTGCCACCAGCAGAGATCGGACAGGTAGCTATGGCTACACCTTC
TRBD1,-,TRBJ1-4,TRBV4-2,CVSRGGGANEKLFF,TGTGTCAGCAGGGGGGGCGGAGCTAATGAAAAACTGTTTTTT
-,once,TRBJ2-7,TRBV12-3/TRBV12-4,CAGSPHREVGSYEQYF,TGTGCCGGCAGTCCGCACAGGGAGGTAGGCTCCTACGAGCAGTACTTC
TRBD1,-,TRBJ2-7,TRBV12-3/TRBV12-4,CASSLSRTGGSSEQYF,TGTGCCAGCAGTTTATCAAGGACAGGGGGCTCAAGCGAGCAGTACTTC
TRBD2,few,TRBJ2-3,TRBV28,CASSFNPSGGDTDTQYF,TGTGCCAGCAGTTTTAACCCCAGCGGGGGAGACACAGATACGCAGTATTTT
-,-,TRBJ1-4,TRBV28,CASRNPDSTNEKLFF,TGTGCCAGCAGGAACCCAGACTCAACTAATGAAAAACTGTTTTTT
-,many,TRBJ2-5,TRBV7-8,CASSLDRWETQYF,TGTGCCAGCAGCCTCGACAGGTGGGAGACCCAGTACTTC
-,-,TRBJ1-1,TRBV12-3/TRBV12-4,CATPARPGPAVFTEAFF,TGTGCCACCCCCGCCCGGCCAGGGCCCGCGGTGTTCACTGAAGCTTTCTTT
-,few,TRBJ2-3,TRBV10-3,CATAVGGTDTQYF,TGTGCCACCGCTGTTGGGGGCACAGATACGCAGTATTTT
TRBD2,-,TRBJ2-1,TRBV27,CASSLPSGGGDEQFF,TGTGCCAGCAGTCTACCTAGCGGGGGAGGGGATGAGCAGTTCTTC
-,-,TRBJ1-1,TRBV28,CASSPRGGKSTEAFF,TGTGCCAGCAGTCCCCGGGGAGGAAAGAGCACTGAAGCTTTCTTT
TRBD2,once,TRBJ2-3,TRBV29-1,CSVEGLAGWDTQYF,TGCAGCGTTGAAGGACTAGCGGGGTGGGATACGCAGTATTTT
-,-,TRBJ2-3,TRBV7-9,CASSLEGPQYF,TGTGCCAGCAGCTTAGAGGGGCCCCAGTATTTT
TRBD1,-,TRBJ1-2,TRBV10-3,CATRTGEDYGYTF,TGTGCCACCCGGACAGGGGAGGACTATGGCTACACCTTC
TRBD1,-,TRBJ1-6,TRBV5-6,CVSSLAGTGYSPLHF,TGTGTCAGCAGCTTGGCGGGGACAGGGTACTCACCCCTCCACTTT
TRBD1,-,TRBJ2-7,TRBV4-2,CASSPSGQGGLNEQYF,TGTGCCAGCAGCCCCTCCGGACAGGGAGGCTTAAACGAGCAGTACTTC
-,few,TRBJ1-4,TRBV3-1,CASSRRGDVEKLFF,TGTGCCAGCAGCCGCCGGGGGGATGTTGAAAAACTGTTTTTT
-,-,TRBJ1-5,TRBV6-2/TRBV6-3,CASSSKSWGGQPQHF,TGTGCCAGCAGTTCTAAGAGTTGGGGTGGTCAGCCCCAGCATTTT
TRBD1,-,TRBJ1-2,TRBV20-1,CSARDVDRGENTF,TGCAGTGCTAGAGATGTGGACAGGGGGGAAAACACCTTC
-,few,TRBJ2-5,TRBV7-9,CASSLAVGEPETQYF,TGTGCCAGCAGCTTAGCAGTCGGGGAACCGGAGACCCAGTACTTC
-,-,TRBJ2-1,TRBV7-2,CASSDMTSYNEQFF,TGTGCCAGCAGCGACATGACCTCCTACAATGAGCAGTTCTTC
-,few,TRBJ2-3,TRBV29-1,CSVEGTGGDTQYF,TGCAGCGTTGAGGGAACAGGAGGGGATACGCAGTATTTT
-,-,TRBJ2-3,TRBV20-1,CSARDLGTSTDTQYF,TGCAGTGCTAGAGATCTTGGGACTAGCACAGATACGCAGTATTTT
TRBD2,-,TRBJ2-5,TRBV4-2,CASSPRVRGGPRETQYF,TGTGCCAGCAGCCCCCGGGTGCGGGGGGGGCCTCGAGAGACCCAGTACTTC
TRBD2,few,TRBJ2-3,TRBV5-1,CASSLGPERGSTDTQYF,TGCGCCAGCAGCTTGGGCCCGGAGCGGGGCAGCACAGATACGCAGTATTTT
-,-,TRBJ2-3,TRBV12-3/TRBV12-4,CASSRLRVTQYF,TGTGCCAGCAGTCGTTTAAGGGTTACGCAGTATTTT
-,-,TRBJ1-4,TRBV28,CASSLSPRSPNEKLFF,TGTGCCAGCAGTTTATCCCCTCGGTCCCCGAATGAAAAACTGTTTTTT
-,-,TRBJ2-4,TRBV4-1,CASSRPSGGAKNIQYF,TGCGCCAGCAGCCGACCGAGCGGAGGGGCCAAAAACATTCAGTACTTC
TRBD2,many,TRBJ2-3,TRBV6-2/TRBV6-3,CASSYGGADTQYF,TGTGCCAGCAGTTACGGGGGGGCAGATACGCAGTATTTT